A selection of T cell receptor beta chains follows, all from one sample in a study of prognosis after radiotherapy for stage I lung cancer. MiXCR was run by TCRdb on the multiplex PCR reads, yielding one entry per CDR3 protein. The table includes about 16,000 distinct CDR3 sequences, roughly 45% detected once. Sample: PBMCs, taken before or after stereotactic body radiation therapy (not recorded which). The receptor source for this set is a donor aged 50 or older with non-small cell lung cancer. CDR3s include the opening cysteine and the closing phenylalanine or tryptophan. Fields, in order: D gene, J gene, clone size, V gene, CDR3 DNA, CDR3 protein. A D gene is named only where the DNA matches it firmly. The size entry is marked missing in some rows and otherwise reads once, few, many or a size class.

d_call: -
j_call: TRBJ2-3
clone_size: medium-sized
v_call: TRBV7-2
cdr3_nt: TGTGCCAGCAGCTACAGTGGAGGGTTCACAGATACGCAGTATTTT
cdr3_aa: CASSYSGGFTDTQYF

d_call: TRBD1
j_call: TRBJ2-5
clone_size: many
v_call: TRBV29-1
cdr3_nt: TGCAGCGTTTTGACAGGGTACCAAGAGACCCAGTACTTC
cdr3_aa: CSVLTGYQETQYF

d_call: -
j_call: TRBJ1-6
clone_size: -
v_call: TRBV20-1
cdr3_nt: TGCAGTGCCCGGACCCAGGTGGATTCACCCCTCCACTTT
cdr3_aa: CSARTQVDSPLHF

d_call: -
j_call: TRBJ1-3
clone_size: medium-sized
v_call: TRBV3-1
cdr3_nt: TGTGCCAGCAGCCAAGTGACGAACACCATATATTTT
cdr3_aa: CASSQVTNTIYF

d_call: TRBD2
j_call: TRBJ2-1
clone_size: -
v_call: TRBV5-6
cdr3_nt: TGTGCCAGCAGCTTGGTGGCGGGAGGCCGCAATGAGCAGTTCTTC
cdr3_aa: CASSLVAGGRNEQFF

d_call: -
j_call: TRBJ1-6
clone_size: many
v_call: TRBV20-1
cdr3_nt: TGCAGTGCCAGAGTGGAGGGGGGAGATTATAATTCACCCCTCCACTTT
cdr3_aa: CSARVEGGDYNSPLHF

d_call: TRBD1
j_call: TRBJ1-6
clone_size: -
v_call: TRBV5-1
cdr3_nt: TGCGCCAGCAGCGAAAGGACAGGGGGCTTCTATAATTCACCCCTCCACTTT
cdr3_aa: CASSERTGGFYNSPLHF

d_call: -
j_call: TRBJ2-5
clone_size: many
v_call: TRBV11-3
cdr3_nt: TGTGCCAGCAGCTTCAGCCCCGGGGCCGAAGAGACCCAGTACTTC
cdr3_aa: CASSFSPGAEETQYF

d_call: -
j_call: TRBJ2-2
clone_size: many
v_call: TRBV6-1
cdr3_nt: TGTGCCAGCAGTGGAGCGGCGGGCGAGGTCCGGGAGCTGTTTTTT
cdr3_aa: CASSGAAGEVRELFF

d_call: -
j_call: TRBJ2-2
clone_size: -
v_call: TRBV27
cdr3_nt: TGTGCCAGCACAGCCACTGTTTGCGTACAGGGTTTCGCCGGGGAGCTGTTTTTT
cdr3_aa: CASTATVCVQGFAGELFF

d_call: -
j_call: TRBJ2-2
clone_size: medium-sized
v_call: TRBV27
cdr3_nt: TGTGCCAGCAGTCCCCTAGGTAGCGGGAACACCGGGGAGCTGTTTTTT
cdr3_aa: CASSPLGSGNTGELFF

d_call: TRBD1
j_call: TRBJ2-5
clone_size: -
v_call: TRBV5-4
cdr3_nt: TGTGCCAGCAGCTTGTCTAGGGACAGCCAGATCCAAGAGACCCAGTACTTC
cdr3_aa: CASSLSRDSQIQETQYF

d_call: TRBD1
j_call: TRBJ2-6
clone_size: -
v_call: TRBV27
cdr3_nt: TGTGCCATCAGTCCCGTGACAGGGGCTTCGTTGGGGGCCAACGTCCTGACTTTC
cdr3_aa: CAISPVTGASLGANVLTF

d_call: -
j_call: TRBJ1-6
clone_size: -
v_call: TRBV11-2
cdr3_nt: TGTGCCAGCAGCTTAGGACGGCATTATAATTCACCCCTCCACTTT
cdr3_aa: CASSLGRHYNSPLHF

d_call: -
j_call: TRBJ2-2
clone_size: -
v_call: TRBV29-1
cdr3_nt: TGCAGCGCTTACGTCTCCAAGGGGGTATGTACCGGGGAGCTGTTTTTT
cdr3_aa: CSAYVSKGVCTGELFF

d_call: TRBD2
j_call: TRBJ2-1
clone_size: many
v_call: TRBV2
cdr3_nt: TGTGCCAGCAGTGCTAGCGGGCAACTGTACAATGAGCAGTTCTTC
cdr3_aa: CASSASGQLYNEQFF

d_call: -
j_call: TRBJ1-5
clone_size: -
v_call: TRBV19
cdr3_nt: TGTGCCAGTAGTTCACAGGGTGGGGGCTGGAATAGCAATCAGCCCCAGCATTTT
cdr3_aa: CASSSQGGGWNSNQPQHF

d_call: -
j_call: TRBJ1-2
clone_size: many
v_call: TRBV2
cdr3_nt: TGTGCCAGCAGTGAACGGGGGAATGGCTACACCTTC
cdr3_aa: CASSERGNGYTF

d_call: TRBD1
j_call: TRBJ1-1
clone_size: -
v_call: TRBV5-1
cdr3_nt: TGCGCCAGCAGCTGGTCCACCGGACAGGGGAACACTGAAGCTTTCTTT
cdr3_aa: CASSWSTGQGNTEAFF

d_call: -
j_call: TRBJ1-6
clone_size: -
v_call: TRBV7-8
cdr3_nt: TGTGCCAGCAGCGCTATAGTAGGGTCCCTCCACTTT
cdr3_aa: CASSAIVGSLHF

d_call: TRBD2
j_call: TRBJ2-1
clone_size: medium-sized
v_call: TRBV6-2/TRBV6-3
cdr3_nt: TGTGCCAGCAGGCGACTAGCGGGCTACAATGAGCAGTTCTTC
cdr3_aa: CASRRLAGYNEQFF

d_call: TRBD2
j_call: TRBJ2-1
clone_size: -
v_call: TRBV7-2
cdr3_nt: TGTGCCAGCGCTAGCGGGACCTTTGGGCTCTCCTACAATGATCAGTTCTTC
cdr3_aa: CASASGTFGLSYNDQFF

d_call: -
j_call: TRBJ2-1
clone_size: large
v_call: TRBV2
cdr3_nt: TGTGCCAGCAGTTCCGACCGGGGCACCTACAATGAGCAGTTCTTC
cdr3_aa: CASSSDRGTYNEQFF

d_call: TRBD1
j_call: TRBJ1-2
clone_size: -
v_call: TRBV20-1
cdr3_nt: TGCAGTGCTACCGGGACAGGAGGTAGAGGGTTCTATGGCTACACCTTC
cdr3_aa: CSATGTGGRGFYGYTF

d_call: -
j_call: TRBJ1-2
clone_size: once
v_call: TRBV6-4
cdr3_nt: TGTGCCAGCAGTGACCGCCAGACGGGGCCCCCGGACTATTGCTACACCTTC
cdr3_aa: CASSDRQTGPPDYCYTF

d_call: TRBD2
j_call: TRBJ2-3
clone_size: medium-sized
v_call: TRBV28
cdr3_nt: TGTGCCAGCAGTTCGATTAGCGGGGTTGGAGCAGATACGCAGTATTTT
cdr3_aa: CASSSISGVGADTQYF

d_call: -
j_call: TRBJ2-7
clone_size: many
v_call: TRBV4-3
cdr3_nt: TGCGCCAGCAGCCAAGAACGGGGGCTAGAGCAGTACTTC
cdr3_aa: CASSQERGLEQYF

d_call: -
j_call: TRBJ1-1
clone_size: -
v_call: TRBV6-1
cdr3_nt: TGTGCCGGCAGTGCACACAGGTACGCTTTCTTT
cdr3_aa: CAGSAHRYAFF

d_call: TRBD1
j_call: TRBJ2-2
clone_size: few
v_call: TRBV12-3/TRBV12-4
cdr3_nt: TGTGCCAGCAGGGACGAGACAGGGGATTCTGGGGAGCTGTTTTTT
cdr3_aa: CASRDETGDSGELFF

d_call: TRBD1
j_call: TRBJ2-3
clone_size: medium-sized
v_call: TRBV2
cdr3_nt: TGTGCCAGCAGTCGCGGACAGGGTAGCACAGATACGCAGTATTTT
cdr3_aa: CASSRGQGSTDTQYF

d_call: TRBD2
j_call: TRBJ2-1
clone_size: many
v_call: TRBV11-3
cdr3_nt: TGTGCCAGCAGCGCCACCCAGGGAGGGGTTGAGCAGTTCTTC
cdr3_aa: CASSATQGGVEQFF